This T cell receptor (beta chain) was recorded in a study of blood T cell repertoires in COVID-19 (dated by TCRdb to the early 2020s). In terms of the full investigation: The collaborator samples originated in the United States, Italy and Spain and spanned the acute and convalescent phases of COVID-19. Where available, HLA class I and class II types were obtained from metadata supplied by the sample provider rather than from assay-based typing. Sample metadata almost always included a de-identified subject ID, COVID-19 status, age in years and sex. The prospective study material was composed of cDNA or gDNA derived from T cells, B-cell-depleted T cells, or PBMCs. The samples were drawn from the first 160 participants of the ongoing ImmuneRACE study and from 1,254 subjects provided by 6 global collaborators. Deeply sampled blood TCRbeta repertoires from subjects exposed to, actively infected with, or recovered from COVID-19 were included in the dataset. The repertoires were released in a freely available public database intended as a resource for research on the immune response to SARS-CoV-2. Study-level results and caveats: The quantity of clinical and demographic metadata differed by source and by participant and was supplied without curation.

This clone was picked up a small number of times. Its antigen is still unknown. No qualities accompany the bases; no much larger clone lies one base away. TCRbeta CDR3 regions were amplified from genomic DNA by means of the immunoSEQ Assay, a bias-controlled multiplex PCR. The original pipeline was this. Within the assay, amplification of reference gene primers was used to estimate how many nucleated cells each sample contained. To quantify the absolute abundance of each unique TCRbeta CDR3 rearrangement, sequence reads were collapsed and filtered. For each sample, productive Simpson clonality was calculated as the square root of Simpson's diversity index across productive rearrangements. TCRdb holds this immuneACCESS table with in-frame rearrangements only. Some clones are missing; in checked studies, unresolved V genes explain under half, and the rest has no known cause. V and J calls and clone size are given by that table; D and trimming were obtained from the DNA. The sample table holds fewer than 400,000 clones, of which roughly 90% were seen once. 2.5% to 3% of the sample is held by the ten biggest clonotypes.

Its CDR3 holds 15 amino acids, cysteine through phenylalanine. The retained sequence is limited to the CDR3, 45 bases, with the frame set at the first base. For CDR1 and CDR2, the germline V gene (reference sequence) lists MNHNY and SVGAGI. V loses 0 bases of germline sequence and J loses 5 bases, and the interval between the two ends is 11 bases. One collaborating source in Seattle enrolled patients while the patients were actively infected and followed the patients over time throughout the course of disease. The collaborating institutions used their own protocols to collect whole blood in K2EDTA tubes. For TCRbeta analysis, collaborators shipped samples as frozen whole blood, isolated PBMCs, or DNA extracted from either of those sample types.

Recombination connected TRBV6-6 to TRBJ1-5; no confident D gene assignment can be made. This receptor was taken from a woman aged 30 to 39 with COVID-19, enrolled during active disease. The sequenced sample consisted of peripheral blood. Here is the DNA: TGTGCCAGCAGTTACTCGAGCGGGGAAGATCAGCCCCAGCATTTT. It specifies CASSYSSGEDQPQHF.